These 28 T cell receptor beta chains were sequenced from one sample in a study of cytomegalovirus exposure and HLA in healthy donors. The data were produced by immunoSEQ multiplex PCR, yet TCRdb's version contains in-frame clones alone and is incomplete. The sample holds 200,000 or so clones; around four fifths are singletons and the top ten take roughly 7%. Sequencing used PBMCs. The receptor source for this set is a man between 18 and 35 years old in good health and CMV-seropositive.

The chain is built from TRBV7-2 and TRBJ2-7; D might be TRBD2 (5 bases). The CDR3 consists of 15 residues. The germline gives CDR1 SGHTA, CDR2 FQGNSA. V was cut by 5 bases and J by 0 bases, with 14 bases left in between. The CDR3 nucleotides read TGTGCCAGCAGCCCTCCGACGGGGAGCTCCTACGAGCAGTACTTC. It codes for CASSPPTGSSYEQYF.

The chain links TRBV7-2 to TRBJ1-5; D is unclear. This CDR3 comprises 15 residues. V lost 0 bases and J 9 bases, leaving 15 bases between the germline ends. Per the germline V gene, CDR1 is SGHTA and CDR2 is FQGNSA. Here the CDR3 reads CASSLAPGLVGPQHF. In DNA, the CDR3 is TGTGCCAGCAGCTTAGCCCCCGGGTTGGTTGGGCCCCAGCATTTT.

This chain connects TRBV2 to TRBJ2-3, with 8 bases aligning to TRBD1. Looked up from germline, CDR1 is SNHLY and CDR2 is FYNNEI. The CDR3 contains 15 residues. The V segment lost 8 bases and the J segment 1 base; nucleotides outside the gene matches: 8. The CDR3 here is CASGREDRGTDTQYF. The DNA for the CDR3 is TGTGCCAGCGGCAGGGAGGACAGGGGCACAGATACGCAGTATTTT.

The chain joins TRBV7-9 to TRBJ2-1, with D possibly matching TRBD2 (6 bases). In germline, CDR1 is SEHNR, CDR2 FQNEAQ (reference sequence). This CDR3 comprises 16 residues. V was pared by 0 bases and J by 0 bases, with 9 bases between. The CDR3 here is CASSLARSGSYNEQFF. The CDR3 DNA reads TGTGCCAGCAGCTTAGCCCGTAGCGGCTCCTACAATGAGCAGTTCTTC.

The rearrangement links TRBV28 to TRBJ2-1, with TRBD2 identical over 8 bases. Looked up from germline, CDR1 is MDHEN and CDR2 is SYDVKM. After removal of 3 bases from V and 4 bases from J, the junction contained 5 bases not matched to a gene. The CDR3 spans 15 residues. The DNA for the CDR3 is TGTGCCAGCAGTTTCCAACTAGCGGCTTACAATGAGCAGTTCTTC. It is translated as CASSFQLAAYNEQFF. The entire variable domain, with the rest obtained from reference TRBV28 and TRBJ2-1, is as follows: DVKVTQSSRYLVKRTGEKVFLECVQDMDHENMFWYRQDPGLGLRLIYFSYDVKMKEKGDIPEGYSVSREKKERFSLILESASTNQTSMYLCASSFQLAAYNEQFFGPGTRLTVL.

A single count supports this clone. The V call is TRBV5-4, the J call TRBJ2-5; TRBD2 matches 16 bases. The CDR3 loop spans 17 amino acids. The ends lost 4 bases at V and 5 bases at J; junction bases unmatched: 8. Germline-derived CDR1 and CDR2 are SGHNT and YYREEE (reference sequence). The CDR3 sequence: CASSPGTSGRAGETQYF. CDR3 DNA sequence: TGTGCCAGCAGCCCAGGGACTAGCGGGAGGGCCGGGGAGACCCAGTACTTC.

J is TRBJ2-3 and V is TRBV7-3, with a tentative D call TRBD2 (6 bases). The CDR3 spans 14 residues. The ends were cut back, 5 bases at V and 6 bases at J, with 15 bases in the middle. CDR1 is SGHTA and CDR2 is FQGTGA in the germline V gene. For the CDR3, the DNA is TGTGCCAGCAGCACCGGGACGGAGGGGGATACGCAGTATTTT. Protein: CASSTGTEGDTQYF.

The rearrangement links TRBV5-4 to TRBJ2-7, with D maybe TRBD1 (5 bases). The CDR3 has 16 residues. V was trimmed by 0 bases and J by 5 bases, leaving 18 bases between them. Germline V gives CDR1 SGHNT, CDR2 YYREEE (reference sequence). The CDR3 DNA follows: TGTGCCAGCAGCTTGGGGGCCCAGGGCGTAATCCACGAGCAGTACTTC. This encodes CASSLGAQGVIHEQYF.

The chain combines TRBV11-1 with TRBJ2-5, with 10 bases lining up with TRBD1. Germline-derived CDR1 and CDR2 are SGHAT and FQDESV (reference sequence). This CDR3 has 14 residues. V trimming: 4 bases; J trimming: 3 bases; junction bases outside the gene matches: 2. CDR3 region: CASSWGQGKETQYF. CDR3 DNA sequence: TGTGCCAGCAGCTGGGGACAGGGGAAAGAGACCCAGTACTTC.

This CDR3 reads CARLRIFRGSPHNEQFF. CDR3 nucleotide sequence: TGTGCCAGACTTCGAATCTTTCGGGGTAGTCCCCACAATGAGCAGTTCTTC. V usage is TRBV5-3 and J usage is TRBJ2-1, with D tentatively TRBD2 (5 bases). TRBV5-3 is identified as an open reading frame with a role that is uncertain. Trimming removed 7 bases from V and 5 bases from J, with 25 bases in between. There are 17 residues in the CDR3.

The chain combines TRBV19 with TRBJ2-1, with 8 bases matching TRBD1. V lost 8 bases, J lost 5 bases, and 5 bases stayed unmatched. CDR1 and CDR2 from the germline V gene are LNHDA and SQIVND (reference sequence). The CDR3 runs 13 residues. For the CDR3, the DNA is TGTGCCAGTGAGCAGGGGGCCAACAATGAGCAGTTCTTC. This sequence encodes CASEQGANNEQFF.

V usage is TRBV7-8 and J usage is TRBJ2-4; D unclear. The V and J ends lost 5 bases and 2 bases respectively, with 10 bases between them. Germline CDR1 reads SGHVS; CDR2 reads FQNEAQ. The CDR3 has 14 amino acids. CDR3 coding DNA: TGTGCCAGCAGCAACAGTGCAACCAAAAACATTCAGTACTTC. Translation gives CASSNSATKNIQYF.

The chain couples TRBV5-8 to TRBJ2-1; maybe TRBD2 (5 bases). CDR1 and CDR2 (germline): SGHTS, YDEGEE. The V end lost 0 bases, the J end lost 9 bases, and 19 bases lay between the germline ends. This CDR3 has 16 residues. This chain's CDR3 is CASSLDRRGGGGEQFF. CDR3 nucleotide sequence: TGTGCCAGCAGCTTGGATCGACGCGGTGGAGGCGGTGAGCAGTTCTTC.

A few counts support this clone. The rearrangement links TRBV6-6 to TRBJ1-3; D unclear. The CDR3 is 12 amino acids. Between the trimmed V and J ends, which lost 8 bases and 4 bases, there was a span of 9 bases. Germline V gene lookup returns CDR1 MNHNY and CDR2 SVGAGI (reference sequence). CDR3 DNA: TGTGCCAGCCATCCGGGGGGAAACACCATATATTTT. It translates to CASHPGGNTIYF.

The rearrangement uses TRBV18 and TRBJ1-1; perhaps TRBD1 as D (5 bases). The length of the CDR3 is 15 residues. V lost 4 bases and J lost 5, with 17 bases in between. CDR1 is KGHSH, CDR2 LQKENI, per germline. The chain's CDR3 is CASSLSAGTQTEAFF. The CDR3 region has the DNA TGTGCCAGCTCACTTTCAGCGGGGACCCAAACTGAAGCTTTCTTT.

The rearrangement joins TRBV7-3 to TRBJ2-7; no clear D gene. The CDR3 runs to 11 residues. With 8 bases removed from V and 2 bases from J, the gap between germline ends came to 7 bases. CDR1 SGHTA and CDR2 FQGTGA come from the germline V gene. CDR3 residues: CASGQPYEQYF. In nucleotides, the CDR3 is TGTGCCAGCGGGCAGCCCTACGAGCAGTACTTC.

Here the CDR3 DNA reads TGTGCCAGCAGCTCTCTAGCGGGAGTGGGAAATGAGCAGTTCTTC. It specifies CASSSLAGVGNEQFF. The chain joins TRBV7-3 to TRBJ2-1, with TRBD2 matching 10 bases. There are 15 residues in the CDR3. In germline, CDR1 is SGHTA, CDR2 FQGTGA. V lost 4 bases, J lost 7 bases, and 7 bases stayed unmatched.

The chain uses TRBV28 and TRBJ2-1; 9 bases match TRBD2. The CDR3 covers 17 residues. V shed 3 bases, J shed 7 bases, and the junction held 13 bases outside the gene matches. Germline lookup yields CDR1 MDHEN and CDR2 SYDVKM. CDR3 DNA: TGTGCCAGCAGTTTTACCGGGGTTCCTAGCGGGGATAATGAGCAGTTCTTC. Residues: CASSFTGVPSGDNEQFF.

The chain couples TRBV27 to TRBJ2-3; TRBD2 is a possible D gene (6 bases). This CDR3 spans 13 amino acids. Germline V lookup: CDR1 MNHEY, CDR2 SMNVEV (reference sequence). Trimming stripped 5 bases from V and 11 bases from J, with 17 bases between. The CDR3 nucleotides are TGTGCCAGCAGTCCGGGACTGGCCCGGAAGCAGTATTTT. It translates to CASSPGLARKQYF.

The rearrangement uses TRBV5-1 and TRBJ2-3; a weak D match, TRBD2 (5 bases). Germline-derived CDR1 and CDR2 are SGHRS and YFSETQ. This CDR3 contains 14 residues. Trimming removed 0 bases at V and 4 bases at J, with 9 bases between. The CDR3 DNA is TGCGCCAGCAGCTTGGTAGATAGCGCAGATACGCAGTATTTT. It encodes CASSLVDSADTQYF.

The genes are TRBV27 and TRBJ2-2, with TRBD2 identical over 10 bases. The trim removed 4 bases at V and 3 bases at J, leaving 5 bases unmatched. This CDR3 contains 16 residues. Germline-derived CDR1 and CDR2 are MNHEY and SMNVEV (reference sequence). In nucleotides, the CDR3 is TGTGCCAGCAGTTCCTCCGGGACTAGCGACACCGGGGAGCTGTTTTTT. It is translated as CASSSSGTSDTGELFF.

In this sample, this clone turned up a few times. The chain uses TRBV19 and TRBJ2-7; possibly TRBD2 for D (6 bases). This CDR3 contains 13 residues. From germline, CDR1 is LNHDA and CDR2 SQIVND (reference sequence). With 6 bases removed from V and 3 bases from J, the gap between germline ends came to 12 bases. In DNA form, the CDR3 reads TGTGCCAGTAGCAGACTAGGAAGCTACGAGCAGTACTTC. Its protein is CASSRLGSYEQYF.

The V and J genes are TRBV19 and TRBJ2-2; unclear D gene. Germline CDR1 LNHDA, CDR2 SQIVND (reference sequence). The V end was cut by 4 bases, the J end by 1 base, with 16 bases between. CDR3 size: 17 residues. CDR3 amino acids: CASSSRPGEWNTGELFF. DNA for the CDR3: TGTGCCAGTAGTAGCCGTCCCGGAGAATGGAACACCGGGGAGCTGTTTTTT.

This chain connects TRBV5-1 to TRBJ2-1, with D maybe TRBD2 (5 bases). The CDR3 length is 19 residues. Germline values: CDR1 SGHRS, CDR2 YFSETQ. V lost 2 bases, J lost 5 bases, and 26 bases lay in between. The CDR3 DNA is TGCGCCAGCAGCTTTATGGGCTTACGGGAAACAACCTACAACAATGAGCAGTTCTTC. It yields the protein CASSFMGLRETTYNNEQFF.

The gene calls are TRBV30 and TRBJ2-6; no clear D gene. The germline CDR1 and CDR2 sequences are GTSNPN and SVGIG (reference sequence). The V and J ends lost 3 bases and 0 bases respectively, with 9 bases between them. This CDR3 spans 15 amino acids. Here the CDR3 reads CAWRSAYSGANVLTF. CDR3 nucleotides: TGTGCCTGGAGGTCCGCCTACTCTGGGGCCAACGTCCTGACTTTC. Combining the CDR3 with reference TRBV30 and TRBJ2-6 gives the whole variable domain SQTIHQWPATLVQPVGSPLSLECTVEGTSNPNLYWYRQAAGRGLQLLFYSVGIGQISSEVPQNLSASRPQDRQFILSSKKLLLSDSGFYLCAWRSAYSGANVLTFGAGSRLTVL.

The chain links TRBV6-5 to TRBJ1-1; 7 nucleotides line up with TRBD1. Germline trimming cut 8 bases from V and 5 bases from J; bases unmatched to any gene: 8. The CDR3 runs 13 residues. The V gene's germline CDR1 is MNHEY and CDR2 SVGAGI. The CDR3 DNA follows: TGTGCCAGCGCCTCCTCAGGGGGGACTGAAGCTTTCTTT. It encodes CASASSGGTEAFF.

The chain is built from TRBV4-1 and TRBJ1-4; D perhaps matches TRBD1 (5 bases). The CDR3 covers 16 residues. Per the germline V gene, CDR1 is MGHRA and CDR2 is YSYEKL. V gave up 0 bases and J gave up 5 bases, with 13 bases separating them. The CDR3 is CASSQDPAAGNEKLFF. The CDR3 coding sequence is TGCGCCAGCAGCCAAGATCCGGCGGCAGGGAATGAAAAACTGTTTTTT.

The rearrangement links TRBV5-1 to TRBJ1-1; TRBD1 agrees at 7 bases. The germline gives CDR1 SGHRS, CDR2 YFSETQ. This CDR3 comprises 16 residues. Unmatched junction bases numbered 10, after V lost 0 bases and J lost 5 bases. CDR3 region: CASSLGDSLPGTEAFF. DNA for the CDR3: TGCGCCAGCAGCTTGGGGGACAGTCTACCTGGGACTGAAGCTTTCTTT.